The rows below give T cell receptor beta chains drawn from one sample of a study of cytomegalovirus exposure and HLA in healthy donors. Here immunoSEQ multiplex PCR was the method, and the copy in TCRdb shows in-frame clones only, minus some. The table records about 200,000 clones, about four fifths of them present only once. Sequencing was performed on PBMCs. The receptors come from a girl aged 5 to 17 in good health and CMV-seropositive. The conserved cysteine and the conserved F or W are not part of the CDR3 here. Fields, in order: clone size, V gene, J gene, CDR3 protein. Size is stated for part of the rows, as once, few or many counts, or as a class when the clone is expanded.

clone_size: .; v_call: TRBV7-9; j_call: TRBJ2-1; cdr3_aa: ASSLYSGGEQF
clone_size: once; v_call: TRBV18; j_call: TRBJ1-1; cdr3_aa: ASSPGKNTEAF
clone_size: .; v_call: TRBV7-9; j_call: TRBJ1-2; cdr3_aa: ASSLETVGYT
clone_size: .; v_call: TRBV29-1; j_call: TRBJ1-1; cdr3_aa: SGRQAKYTEAF
clone_size: few; v_call: TRBV15; j_call: TRBJ2-5; cdr3_aa: ATSRTGGMETQY
clone_size: .; v_call: TRBV5-6; j_call: TRBJ2-3; cdr3_aa: ASSSGDTSTDTQY
clone_size: .; v_call: TRBV5-6; j_call: TRBJ2-3; cdr3_aa: ASSPGLLRDTQY
clone_size: .; v_call: TRBV19; j_call: TRBJ2-7; cdr3_aa: ASSPQGGVGYEQY
clone_size: once; v_call: TRBV14; j_call: TRBJ1-1; cdr3_aa: ASSQVEGNTEAF
clone_size: .; v_call: TRBV18; j_call: TRBJ2-7; cdr3_aa: ASSPLGTGGLQY
clone_size: .; v_call: TRBV6-1; j_call: TRBJ2-3; cdr3_aa: ASSDTASRTDTQY
clone_size: .; v_call: TRBV7-2; j_call: TRBJ2-3; cdr3_aa: ASSPVGGAVTDTQY
clone_size: few; v_call: TRBV7-9; j_call: TRBJ1-1; cdr3_aa: ASTLTGGANTEAF
clone_size: once; v_call: TRBV10-1; j_call: TRBJ2-3; cdr3_aa: ASSAQGRDTQY
clone_size: .; v_call: TRBV9; j_call: TRBJ2-2; cdr3_aa: ASSVEGGAPGELF
clone_size: .; v_call: TRBV5-8; j_call: .; cdr3_aa: ASSLARQIYEQY
clone_size: .; v_call: TRBV10-3; j_call: TRBJ2-7; cdr3_aa: AISESTRGYEQY
clone_size: .; v_call: TRBV5-6; j_call: TRBJ2-2; cdr3_aa: ASSLIPGQYTGELF
clone_size: once; v_call: TRBV5-6; j_call: TRBJ1-1; cdr3_aa: ASSFYGEAEAF
clone_size: .; v_call: TRBV27; j_call: TRBJ1-2; cdr3_aa: ASSFGATAGYT
clone_size: .; v_call: TRBV19; j_call: TRBJ1-4; cdr3_aa: ASCRVGEKLF
clone_size: .; v_call: TRBV7-8; j_call: TRBJ1-4; cdr3_aa: ASSQGDKLF
clone_size: .; v_call: TRBV10-3; j_call: TRBJ2-7; cdr3_aa: AIRAGGSSYEQY
clone_size: few; v_call: TRBV6-6; j_call: TRBJ1-6; cdr3_aa: ASSQGASSPLH
clone_size: .; v_call: TRBV5-6; j_call: TRBJ2-2; cdr3_aa: ASSKTGGELF
clone_size: .; v_call: TRBV4-3; j_call: TRBJ2-7; cdr3_aa: ASSQDSGYEQY